The 24 T cell receptor beta chains presented below share a single source sample, sequenced in a study of blood T cell repertoires in COVID-19 (dated by TCRdb to between 2020 and 2021). The receptor library was made with the immunoSEQ multiplex PCR assay. TCRdb re-hosts the immuneACCESS table, in-frame sequences only. Its copies lack some clones; in the studies checked, an unresolved V gene accounts for under half of them, and the cause for the rest is not known. The sample table lists roughly 290,000 clones, approximately 83% of them with a count of one. The ten largest clones take up around 14% of the sample. Sequences were obtained from peripheral blood. The receptors were gathered from a person between 65 and 79 years old with COVID-19, enrolled during active disease.

The rearrangement joins TRBV7-9 to TRBJ2-5, with TRBD1 identical over 7 bases. The germline V gene has CDR1 SEHNR and CDR2 FQNEAQ (reference sequence). This CDR3 has 15 residues. The V gene end was trimmed by 4 bases and the J gene end by 5 bases; junction bases not matched to a gene: 10. CDR3 sequence (DNA): TGTGCCAGCAGCTCCAGGACAGGCCGGGCGGAGACCCAGTACTTC. It yields the protein CASSSRTGRAETQYF.

This chain uses TRBV11-1 with TRBJ2-5, with D tentatively TRBD2 (5 bases). This CDR3 region has 13 residues. Germline CDR1 and CDR2: SGHAT and FQDESV (reference sequence). V lost 0 bases, J lost 10 bases, and 12 bases lay in between. This CDR3 is CASSLAELGVQYF. CDR3 DNA sequence: TGTGCCAGCAGCTTAGCGGAACTCGGGGTCCAGTACTTC.

The chain carries TRBV28 and TRBJ1-2; no clear D gene. CDR1 is MDHEN and CDR2 is SYDVKM in the germline V gene. This CDR3 contains 13 residues. Trimming stripped 8 bases from V and 6 bases from J, with 16 bases between. CDR3 DNA sequence: TGTGCCAGCTCAATCGGAGGGAGGAATGGCTACACCTTC. It yields the protein CASSIGGRNGYTF.

The chain employs TRBV5-8 and TRBJ1-6, with D possibly TRBD1 on 5 matching bases. Trimming pared 0 bases from V and 7 bases from J, leaving 5 bases between. The CDR3 has 13 residues. The germline V gene encodes CDR1 SGHTS and CDR2 YDEGEE. The CDR3 loop reads CASSLDRNSPLHF. CDR3 DNA: TGTGCCAGCAGCTTGGACAGGAATTCACCCCTCCACTTT.

V is TRBV7-9 and J is TRBJ2-4, with 9 bases identical to TRBD1. CDR1 is SEHNR and CDR2 is FQNEAQ in the germline V gene (reference sequence). V lost 5 bases, J lost 1 base, and 6 bases stayed unmatched. This CDR3 is 16 amino acids long. The chain's CDR3 is CASSPTGGTAKNIQYF. The CDR3 coding sequence is TGTGCCAGCAGCCCGACAGGGGGGACGGCCAAAAACATTCAGTACTTC.

CDR3 nucleotides: TGTGCCAGCAGCCCGGGACAGAACTACGAGCAGTACTTC. The encoded protein is CASSPGQNYEQYF. V usage is TRBV5-8 and J usage is TRBJ2-7; 7 nucleotides agree with TRBD1. The CDR3 runs to 13 residues. The germline V gene encodes CDR1 SGHTS and CDR2 YDEGEE. Trimming at V came to 4 bases and at J to 3 bases, leaving 4 bases not matched to a gene.

This clone was detected once. The J gene is TRBJ2-7, the V gene TRBV7-6; 12 nucleotides match TRBD2. V gave up 1 base and J gave up 2 bases; unmatched junction bases: 9. This CDR3 has 18 residues. CDR1 and CDR2 from the germline V gene are SGHVS and FNYEAQ. CDR3 in amino acids: CASSLVSGSSGGAYEQYF. The CDR3 coding sequence is TGTGCCAGCAGCTTAGTATCTGGGTCTAGCGGGGGGGCCTACGAGCAGTACTTC.

V and J are TRBV5-1 and TRBJ1-1; possibly TRBD1 for D (6 bases). The CDR3 consists of 18 residues. Germline CDR1 and CDR2: SGHRS and YFSETQ. V lost 5 bases, J lost 2 bases, and 25 bases lay in between. The CDR3 nucleotides are TGCGCCAGCAGTTGGGGGCAGGGTCTACGCGATATAAACACTGAAGCTTTCTTT. Translated: CASSWGQGLRDINTEAFF.

The chain has TRBV29-1 and TRBJ2-7; D is perhaps TRBD2 (5 bases). CDR1 SQVTM and CDR2 ANQGSEA come from the germline V gene. The CDR3 runs to 12 residues. V was trimmed by 4 bases and J by 7 bases, leaving 14 bases between them. The chain's CDR3 is CSVAEWSGEQYF. The CDR3 DNA reads TGCAGCGTTGCGGAATGGAGCGGTGAGCAGTACTTC.

V gene TRBV11-2 combines with J gene TRBJ2-3, with D possibly matching TRBD1 (6 bases). In germline, CDR1 is SGHAT, CDR2 FQNNGV. This CDR3 is 15 amino acids long. The V and J ends lost 5 bases and 3 bases respectively, with 15 bases between them. The CDR3 loop is CASSPQGFLTDTQYF. CDR3 nucleotide sequence: TGTGCCAGCAGCCCACAGGGTTTTTTGACAGATACGCAGTATTTT.

The count of this clone is one. V gene TRBV28 combines with J gene TRBJ2-2, with 8 bases lining up with TRBD1. CDR1 is MDHEN and CDR2 is SYDVKM in the germline V gene. The CDR3 length is 15 residues. V was clipped by 6 bases and J by 7 bases; unmatched bases: 10. The CDR3 region is CASRDGTGLLGELFF. Written as DNA, the CDR3 is TGTGCCAGCAGGGACGGGACAGGTCTACTCGGGGAGCTGTTTTTT.

In DNA form, the CDR3 reads TGTGCCAGCAGCCAAGTACAGGGGAAAGGGGAAGCTTTCTTT. Translated: CASSQVQGKGEAFF. The chain combines TRBV3-1 (or the pseudogene TRBV3-2) with TRBJ1-1, with TRBD1 identical over 7 bases. The CDR3 extends over 14 amino acids. V lost 1 base and J lost 8; bases outside the gene matches: 7. Germline V gene lookup returns CDR1 LGHDT and CDR2 YNNKEL (reference sequence).

The chain has TRBV4-1 and TRBJ1-1; no definite D call. The length of the CDR3 is 13 residues. The germline V gene has CDR1 MGHRA and CDR2 YSYEKL. V lost 1 base and J lost 5, with 8 bases in between. CDR3 amino acids: CASSQGTSTEAFF. The CDR3, as DNA: TGCGCCAGCAGCCAAGGGACTAGTACTGAAGCTTTCTTT.

J is TRBJ2-5 and V is TRBV5-1; TRBD2 aligns across 8 bases. V was clipped by 6 bases and J by 5 bases; unmatched bases: 27. Germline CDR1 reads SGHRS; CDR2 reads YFSETQ. The CDR3 sequence is 20 residues long. CDR3 amino acids: CASTPRSTRGPNRGGETQYF. The CDR3 DNA is TGCGCCAGCACCCCTCGATCCACCCGGGGACCAAACCGGGGGGGCGAGACCCAGTACTTC.

This rearrangement joins TRBV2 to TRBJ1-3, with unresolved D. The CDR3 spans 14 residues. V was pared by 2 bases and J by 0 bases, with 5 bases between. Germline CDR1 and CDR2: SNHLY and FYNNEI. CDR3 residues: CASSEHYSGNTIYF. CDR3 DNA sequence: TGTGCCAGCAGTGAACACTACTCTGGAAACACCATATATTTT.

In DNA form, the CDR3 reads TGTGCCAGCAGTTCCCCAGGACAGGACCTTTCGAACGAGCAGTACTTC. Its protein is CASSSPGQDLSNEQYF. V is TRBV28 and J is TRBJ2-7, with TRBD1 identical over 7 bases. Trimming at V came to 4 bases and at J to 5 bases, leaving 14 bases not matched to a gene. This CDR3 comprises 16 residues. The germline gives CDR1 MDHEN, CDR2 SYDVKM.

The chain is built from TRBV19 and TRBJ1-2; D ambiguous. Trimming stripped 7 bases from V and 4 bases from J, with 13 bases between. This CDR3 has 13 amino acids. Looked up from germline, CDR1 is LNHDA and CDR2 is SQIVND (reference sequence). CDR3 in amino acids: CASNMRSVYGYTF. CDR3 coding DNA: TGTGCCAGTAATATGCGGAGTGTCTATGGCTACACCTTC.

The rearrangement links TRBV7-8 to TRBJ2-5, with D maybe TRBD1 (6 bases). This CDR3 region has 16 residues. V lost 0 bases and J lost 2, with 13 bases in between. Germline V CDR1 and CDR2: SGHVS, FQNEAQ. This CDR3 is CASSLASGQGQETQYF. The CDR3 DNA reads TGTGCCAGCAGCTTAGCCTCAGGGCAGGGGCAAGAGACCCAGTACTTC. Together with reference TRBV7-8 and TRBJ2-5, the CDR3 gives the full variable domain: GAGVSQSPRYKVAKRGQDVALRCDPISGHVSLFWYQQALGQGPEFLTYFQNEAQLDKSGLPSDRFFAERPEGSVSTLKIQRTQQEDSAVYLCASSLASGQGQETQYFGPGTRLLVL.

The chain recombines TRBV5-8 with TRBJ2-2; D possibly corresponds to TRBD1 (5 bases). The CDR3 is made up of 15 amino acids. Germline-derived CDR1 and CDR2 are SGHTS and YDEGEE. Trimming stripped 2 bases from V and 1 base from J, with 9 bases between. The CDR3 bases are TGTGCCAGCAGCTTACAGGCGATGAACACCGGGGAGCTGTTTTTT. It yields the protein CASSLQAMNTGELFF.

This clone appeared a few times. J is TRBJ1-6 and V is TRBV11-1, with D possibly being TRBD1 (6 bases). The V and J ends lost 5 bases and 7 bases respectively, with 12 bases between them. CDR1 and CDR2 (germline): SGHAT, FQDESV (reference sequence). The CDR3 has 14 amino acids. The CDR3 DNA reads as TGTGCCAGCAGCATCAGGGGAAACAATTCACCCCTCCACTTT. This translates into CASSIRGNNSPLHF.

V is TRBV11-2 and J is TRBJ1-5, with D uncertain. The germline V gene has CDR1 SGHAT and CDR2 FQNNGV. Trimming took off 1 base at V and 0 bases at J, with 4 bases between the two ends. This CDR3 is 14 amino acids long. This CDR3 reads CASSLVYSNQPQHF. As DNA, the CDR3 is TGTGCCAGCAGCTTAGTTTATAGCAATCAGCCCCAGCATTTT. Full variable domain (remainder filled in from reference TRBV11-2 and TRBJ1-5): EAGVAQSPRYKIIEKRQSVAFWCNPISGHATLYWYQQILGQGPKLLIQFQNNGVVDDSQLPKDRFSAERLKGVDSTLKIQPAKLEDSAVYLCASSLVYSNQPQHFGDGTRLSIL.

The rearrangement links TRBV7-9 to TRBJ2-1; 9 bases fit TRBD1. This CDR3 has 16 residues. The ends lost 4 bases at V and 7 bases at J; junction bases unmatched: 11. Germline CDR1 reads SEHNR; CDR2 reads FQNEAQ (reference sequence). CDR3 in DNA: TGTGCCAGCAGCTACACCCGGGACAGGGTGTTGAATGAGCAGTTCTTC. Translation: CASSYTRDRVLNEQFF.

The chain recombines TRBV25-1 with TRBJ2-1; D call uncertain. V lost 6 bases and J 1 base, leaving 10 bases between the germline ends. The CDR3 consists of 14 residues. Germline CDR1 and CDR2: MGHDK and SYGVNS. The CDR3 sequence: CASSGVTSYNEQFF. Here the CDR3 DNA reads TGTGCCAGCAGCGGAGTAACATCCTACAATGAGCAGTTCTTC.

The chain carries TRBV21-1 and TRBJ2-6; TRBD1 is the table's D call and was not checked against the DNA. TRBV21-1 represents a pseudogene. The CDR3 has 18 amino acids. The CDR3 sequence is CASSKAQKGGSGANVLTF. The CDR3, as DNA: TGTGCCAGCAGCAAGGCTCAAAAAGGGGGTTCAGGGGCCAACGTCCTGACTTTC.